This T cell receptor delta chain was captured by sequencing in a study of intestinal T cells in coeliac disease (dated by TCRdb to the early 2020s). Context from the whole study: Coeliac patients were found to be much younger than controls, with mean ages of around 15 versus 51 years recorded in the TRG cohort. All coeliac patients in the TRD cohort had raised anti-tissue transglutaminase antibodies, while no controls did. Duodenal biopsies from about ten coeliac disease patients and about ten non-coeliac controls were included in the TCR-delta (TRD) cohort. Duodenal biopsies from around 35 coeliac disease patients and 21 non-coeliac controls made up a second, larger TCR-gamma (TRG) cohort. Paper-wide results and their limitations: Age was significantly different between the coeliac and control groups, but splitting the analysis by age did not give a significant classification. FFPE-derived DNA was found to be relatively degraded, and loss of a proportion of TCR sequences in each sample was likely caused by this degradation. Of approximately 54 biopsies, approximately 50 (roughly 94%) were correctly classified by TRG clustering, which had a reported leave-one-out accuracy of about 87%. There was no way to tell repeated CDR3 amino acid sequences apart from PCR duplicates. In training, clustering based on TRD kmers put every one of the 22 biopsies in the right class, and the leave-one-out accuracy was reported as 91%.

Library preparation used multiplex PCR. TRD repertoires were amplified in bulk from 150 ng of biopsy DNA using the Biomed-2 kit. Purified TRD amplicons were pooled in equal amounts into an approximately 4.4 nM library before sequencing. TRD libraries were sequenced with v3 chemistry and 2 x 300 cycles on an Illumina MiSeq. The paper's data handling went like this. FastX discarded any read in which over 10% of nucleotides had a quality score below the third quartile for that patient. IMGT/HighV-QUEST was used to align the reads, assigning V, D and J genes, identifying CDR3 regions and assessing functionality. After the sequences were translated into amino acids, every sequence predicted to be non-functional was thrown out. The CDR3s were broken into kmers both with and without positional annotation, PCA was run on the kmer frequencies, and the samples were clustered using every one of the 1023 combinations of PCs 1-10. Classification was validated by leave-one-out cross-validation, re-optimising parameters on the remaining samples each time. Shannon diversity was calculated with the vegan R package from repeated random subsamples, each the size of the lowest read count. Clones were re-identified by TCRdb from the public reads with CATT, and rows with the same DNA were merged. TCRdb's processing, not the study's, gives the V and J calls here. In all, the sample holds 1,200 to 1,500 delta-chain clones, and under 75% of those were seen once. The top ten clonotypes cover 15% to 20% of the sample.

By share, this clone ranks as large (0.1 to 1%). The antigen this receptor binds is unknown. Qualities for individual bases were not recorded, and no much larger clone is one base off. For each case, genomic DNA was extracted from ten 5-um FFPE scrolls with the QIAamp DNA FFPE tissue kit. To test whether coeliac disease can be classified from the TCR repertoire, the study used fully anonymised formalin-fixed paraffin-embedded duodenal biopsies that were not needed for diagnosis. This TCR came from a human donor with celiac disease. The specimen sequenced was a duodenal biopsy.

The CDR3 amino acid sequence is: CALGELPPSYWGNRYTDKLIF. The DNA is as follows: TGTGCTCTTGGGGAACTCCCTCCTTCGTACTGGGGGAATCGCTACACCGATAAACTCATCTTT. The V and J segments used are TRDV1 and TRDJ1; 9 middle bases align to TRDD3. For CDR1 and CDR2, the germline V gene lists TSWWSYY and QGS. At the junction V is shortened by 0 bases and J by 0 bases; bases outside the gene matches: 17. There are 21 amino acids in the CDR3, from cysteine to phenylalanine inclusive. Of all the DNA, just the CDR3 is kept, 63 bases in frame from base 1.